The 15 T cell receptor beta chains below come from one sample, sequenced in a study of shared T cell receptors in the human thymus. Produced via immunoSEQ multiplex PCR; TCRdb's table is partial and in-frame only. Counted here are more than 300,000 clones, over 90% occurring once; the ten biggest clones make up roughly 0.021%. The sample was thymocytes. The receptors originated from a human donor.

V usage is TRBV30 and J usage is TRBJ2-1; 7 bases match TRBD2. This CDR3 region has 14 residues. Looked up from germline, CDR1 is GTSNPN and CDR2 is SVGIG (reference sequence). The V gene end was trimmed by 3 bases and the J gene end by 6 bases; junction bases not matched to a gene: 8. The DNA of the CDR3 is TGTGCCTGGAGCCCTCAGACTAGCCTCAATGAGCAGTTCTTC. This sequence encodes CAWSPQTSLNEQFF.

This chain uses TRBV28 with TRBJ1-5; a possible D gene is TRBD1 (6 bases). Germline-derived CDR1 and CDR2 are MDHEN and SYDVKM. Trimming pared 6 bases from V and 1 base from J, leaving 10 bases between. The CDR3 is 14 amino acids. CDR3 loop: CASRPGQSNQPQHF. CDR3 nucleotides: TGTGCCAGCAGACCCGGACAGAGCAATCAGCCCCAGCATTTT.

The J gene is TRBJ1-4, the V gene TRBV11-2, with TRBD1 identical over 7 bases. This CDR3 has 18 amino acids. From germline, CDR1 is SGHAT and CDR2 FQNNGV. Losses at the gene ends were 0 bases for V and 0 bases for J; bases not matched to a gene: 7. CDR3 DNA: TGTGCCAGCAGCTTAGAACGGGACAGTCCTGCAACTAATGAAAAACTGTTTTTT. Its translation: CASSLERDSPATNEKLFF.

The chain recombines TRBV25-1 with TRBJ1-2, with a weak D call TRBD1 (6 bases). V was pared by 1 base and J by 4 bases, with 10 bases between. CDR3 length equals 14 residues. Germline V gene data show CDR1 as MGHDK and CDR2 as SYGVNS. The CDR3: CASSEFGDTYGYTF. CDR3 nucleotides: TGTGCCAGCAGTGAATTCGGGGACACCTATGGCTACACCTTC.

J is TRBJ2-1 and V is TRBV29-1; 10 positions match TRBD2. This CDR3 spans 15 amino acids. CDR1 and CDR2 (germline): SQVTM, ANQGSEA. The ends lost 2 bases at V and 12 bases at J; junction bases unmatched: 13. The CDR3 DNA is TGCAGCGTTGAATTCTTACTAGCGGGATTATGGCGGCAGTTCTTC. Its protein is CSVEFLLAGLWRQFF.

The gene calls are TRBV14 and TRBJ2-1; D may be TRBD1 (6 bases). The CDR3 covers 17 residues. The V and J ends lost 1 base and 3 bases respectively, with 16 bases between them. Germline V gene sequence: CDR1 SGHDN, CDR2 FVKESK. The CDR3 coding sequence is TGTGCCAGCAGCCAAGGTCACCGGACAGAAGTCTACAATGAGCAGTTCTTC. Protein: CASSQGHRTEVYNEQFF.

The rearrangement links TRBV18 to TRBJ2-5; 8 bases agree with TRBD1. V dropped 5 bases and J dropped 5; count of bases not matched to a gene: 13. This CDR3 has 16 amino acids. From germline, CDR1 is KGHSH and CDR2 LQKENI. This CDR3 is CASSKDREVFGETQYF. In nucleotides, the CDR3 is TGTGCCAGCTCAAAGGACAGGGAGGTGTTTGGGGAGACCCAGTACTTC.

This chain joins TRBV7-8 and TRBJ2-1; D is perhaps TRBD2 (6 bases). CDR3 length: 17 amino acids. Germline assignment: CDR1 SGHVS and CDR2 FQNEAQ. V was trimmed by 0 bases and J by 8 bases, leaving 20 bases between them. CDR3 bases: TGTGCCAGCAGCTTAGCGAGGCTAGCGCTCCTGGGCGATGAGCAGTTCTTC. This sequence encodes CASSLARLALLGDEQFF.

This rearrangement joins TRBV27 to TRBJ1-4; D is unclear. V lost 3 bases and J lost 0, with 17 bases in between. This CDR3 has 18 amino acids. Germline V gives CDR1 MNHEY, CDR2 SMNVEV (reference sequence). The CDR3 nucleotides read TGTGCCAGCAGTTTGAGGATCGCAGCCACGGCAACTAATGAAAAACTGTTTTTT. Protein product: CASSLRIAATATNEKLFF. The full variable domain, its missing parts supplied by reference TRBV27 and TRBJ1-4, is EAQVTQNPRYLITVTGKKLTVTCSQNMNHEYMSWYRQDPGLGLRQIYYSMNVEVTDKGDVPEGYKVSRKEKRNFPLILESPSPNQTSLYFCASSLRIAATATNEKLFFGSGTQLSVL.

The chain couples TRBV5-6 to TRBJ2-7, with D unclear. The ends were cut back, 5 bases at V and 5 bases at J, with 11 bases in the middle. The CDR3 contains 12 residues. Looked up from germline, CDR1 is SGHDT and CDR2 is YYEEEE. The chain's CDR3 is CASRTGGNEQYF. CDR3 sequence (DNA): TGTGCCAGCAGGACTGGCGGAAACGAGCAGTACTTC.

This clone has only one observation. The V gene is TRBV6-6, the J gene TRBJ2-5, with a tentative D call TRBD2 (5 bases). The CDR3 totals 15 residues. CDR1 MNHNY and CDR2 SVGAGI come from the germline V gene (reference sequence). V was shortened by 2 bases and J by 2 bases, with 12 bases between the two germline ends. The CDR3 loop is CASSYGLESQETQYF. The CDR3 DNA is TGTGCCAGCAGTTACGGACTCGAGTCTCAAGAGACCCAGTACTTC.

The CDR3 DNA reads TGTGCCAGCAGACCGGGACAGCCAGCCTACGAGCAGTACTTC. The encoded protein is CASRPGQPAYEQYF. This chain uses TRBV27 with TRBJ2-7, with 7 bases that match TRBD1. The length of the CDR3 is 14 residues. V dropped 6 bases and J dropped 2; count of bases not matched to a gene: 7. The germline V gene has CDR1 MNHEY and CDR2 SMNVEV (reference sequence).

The chain recombines TRBV28 with TRBJ1-5, with D perhaps matching TRBD1 (6 bases). With 11 bases removed from V and 1 base from J, the gap between germline ends came to 24 bases. Germline CDR1 and CDR2: MDHEN and SYDVKM. The CDR3 is 17 amino acids. Here the CDR3 reads CAGSLGAGGGSNQPQHF. CDR3 sequence (DNA): TGTGCCGGGTCACTGGGGGCCGGTGGGGGCAGCAATCAGCCCCAGCATTTT.

The V and J genes are TRBV29-1 and TRBJ1-2; no reliable D call. V was clipped by 6 bases and J by 6 bases, with 11 bases between them. In germline, CDR1 is SQVTM, CDR2 ANQGSEA. The CDR3 has 11 residues. The CDR3 protein is CSVGRTDGYTF. The CDR3, as DNA: TGCAGCGTCGGGAGGACGGATGGCTACACCTTC.

The chain joins TRBV4-3 to TRBJ2-4, with 8 bases that match TRBD2. Trimming cost V 1 base and J 3 bases; bases outside gene matches: 5. The CDR3 covers 16 residues. The germline CDR1 and CDR2 sequences are LGHNA and YSLEER. The CDR3 region is CASSQVREGVKNIQYF. CDR3 nucleotide sequence: TGCGCCAGCAGCCAAGTCCGGGAGGGGGTCAAAAACATTCAGTACTTC.